This TCR beta chain was sequenced for a study of blood T cell repertoires in COVID-19 (dated by TCRdb to 2018 to 2020). For context, the study as a whole: Samples covering the acute and convalescent phases of COVID-19 were provided by collaborators in the United States, Italy and Spain. The material from the prospective study consisted of cDNA or gDNA derived from T cells, B-cell-depleted T cells, or PBMCs. The dataset comprised deeply sampled blood TCRbeta repertoires from subjects exposed to, actively infected with, or recovered from COVID-19. A freely available public database, intended as a resource for researchers studying the immune response to SARS-CoV-2, is where the repertoires were released. Samples were obtained from the ongoing ImmuneRACE study (first 160 participants) and from roughly 1,300 subjects provided by 6 global collaborators. A de-identified subject ID, COVID-19 status, age in years and sex were almost always included in the sample metadata. Where available, HLA class I and class II types were obtained from metadata supplied by the sample provider rather than from assay-based typing.

TCRbeta CDR3 regions were amplified from genomic DNA by means of the immunoSEQ Assay, a bias-controlled multiplex PCR. On the authors' methods: The number of nucleated cells in each sample was estimated by amplification of reference gene primers within the assay. To quantify the absolute abundance of each unique TCRbeta CDR3 rearrangement, sequence reads were collapsed and filtered. Productive Simpson clonality was computed per sample as the square root of Simpson's diversity index over productive rearrangements. TCRdb holds this immuneACCESS table with in-frame rearrangements only. Some clones are missing; in checked studies, unresolved V genes explain under half, and the rest has no known cause. V, J and clone size are those of that table, while D and trimming were read from the DNA. Within this sample are around 400,000 clones, with about 88% of them counted one time only. The ten top clones hold roughly 1.4% of the sample.

Enrolling through a virtual design, the prospective study's participants ranged in age from roughly 18 to 95 years and lived across roughly 23 United States geographic areas. In the prospective study, participants were assigned to cohorts based on the clinical history participants reported in a screening survey and a study questionnaire. Exposed participants had been in contact, within 2 weeks of entering the study, with a person who had a PCR-confirmed or clinician-diagnosed case of COVID-19. Mobile phlebotomists in the prospective study collected whole blood, serum and a nasopharyngeal or oropharyngeal swab from every participant. Participants in the prospective study had the option to provide additional blood draws and questionnaires over a 2-month period. Blood samples from the prospective study were shipped frozen or at room temperature prior to DNA extraction. General conclusions and limits of the study: The quantity of clinical and demographic metadata differed by source and by participant and was supplied without curation.

As concerns this clone: Its antigen specificity is not known. Nothing much larger sits one base from this clone, and base qualities are not available.

The sequence was obtained from a woman under 30 who had been exposed to COVID-19. Material for sequencing was PBMCs or T cells enriched from blood (not recorded which).

This receptor has the CDR3 CASTAGEWEQYF. The nucleotide sequence reads TGTGCCAGCACAGCGGGAGAGTGGGAGCAGTACTTC. This receptor chain uses TRBV2 and TRBJ2-7; TRBD2 matches 8 bases in the middle. From the germline V gene, CDR1 is SNHLY and CDR2 is FYNNEI. Including cysteine and phenylalanine, the CDR3 has 12 amino acids. The read is trimmed to its CDR3 DNA, 36 bases read in frame from base 1. Clipping removes 7 bases from V and 7 bases from J, with 6 as the unmatched junction base count.